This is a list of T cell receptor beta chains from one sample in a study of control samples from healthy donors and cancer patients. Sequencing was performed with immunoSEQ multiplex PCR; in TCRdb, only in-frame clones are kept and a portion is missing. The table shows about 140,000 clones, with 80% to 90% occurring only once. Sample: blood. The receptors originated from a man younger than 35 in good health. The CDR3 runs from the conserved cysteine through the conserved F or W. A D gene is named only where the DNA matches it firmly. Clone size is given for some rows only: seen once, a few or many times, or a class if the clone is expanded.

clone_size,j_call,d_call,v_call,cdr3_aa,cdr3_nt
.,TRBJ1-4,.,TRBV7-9,CASSLDLLNEKLFF,TGTGCCAGCAGCTTGGACCTGCTTAATGAAAAACTGTTTTTT
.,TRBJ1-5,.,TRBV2,CASSRDQPQHF,TGTGCCAGCAGCAGGGATCAGCCCCAGCATTTT
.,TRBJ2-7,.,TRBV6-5,CASSRRETGAYEQYF,TGTGCCAGCAGCCGAAGGGAGACAGGCGCCTACGAGCAGTACTTC
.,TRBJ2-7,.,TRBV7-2,CASTNNRVGYEQYF,TGTGCCAGCACCAATAACCGGGTGGGGTACGAGCAGTACTTC
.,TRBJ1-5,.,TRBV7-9,CASSPPSSSQPQHF,TGTGCCAGCAGCCCACCCAGTAGCTCTCAGCCCCAGCATTTT
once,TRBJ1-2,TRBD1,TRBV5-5,CASSTGQGGYGYTF,TGTGCCAGCAGCACCGGACAGGGCGGCTATGGCTACACCTTC
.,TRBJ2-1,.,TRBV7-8,CASSLDGRREQFF,TGTGCCAGCAGCTTAGACGGCAGGAGGGAGCAGTTCTTC
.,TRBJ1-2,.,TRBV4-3,CASSQDWPGGNKGYGYTF,TGCGCCAGCAGCCAAGATTGGCCGGGAGGGAATAAGGGCTATGGCTACACCTTC
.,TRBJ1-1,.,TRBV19,CASSITDNGVGMGTEAFF,TGTGCCAGTAGTATTACAGATAACGGTGTAGGGATGGGGACTGAAGCTTTCTTT
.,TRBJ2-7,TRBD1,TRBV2,CASRRDREYEQYF,TGTGCCAGCAGAAGAGACAGGGAGTACGAGCAGTACTTC
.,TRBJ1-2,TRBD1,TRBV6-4,CASSETGEYGYTF,TGTGCCAGCAGTGAAACAGGGGAATATGGCTACACCTTC
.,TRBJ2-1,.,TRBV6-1,CASSEQVFEQFF,TGTGCCAGCAGTGAACAGGTTTTTGAGCAGTTCTTC
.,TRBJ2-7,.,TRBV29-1,CSARQNSYEQYF,TGCAGCGCCCGACAGAATTCCTACGAGCAGTACTTC
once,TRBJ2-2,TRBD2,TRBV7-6,CASSFSGGATGELFF,TGTGCCAGCAGCTTTAGCGGGGGGGCGACCGGGGAGCTGTTTTTT
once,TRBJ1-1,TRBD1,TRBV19,CASSSTGENTEAFF,TGTGCCAGTAGTTCAACAGGGGAGAACACTGAAGCTTTCTTT
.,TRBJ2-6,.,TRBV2,CASQGSYGANVLTF,TGTGCCAGCCAGGGGTCGTATGGGGCCAACGTCCTGACTTTC
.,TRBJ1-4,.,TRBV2,CASSEGGVYRVLFF,TGTGCCAGCAGTGAAGGCGGGGTTTACAGGGTCCTGTTTTTT
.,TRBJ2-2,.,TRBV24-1,CATSDLTINYTGELFF,TGTGCCACCAGTGATTTAACTATCAACTACACCGGGGAGCTGTTTTTT
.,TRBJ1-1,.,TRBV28,CASSLSLGRGNTEAFF,TGTGCCAGCAGTTTATCCCTGGGCAGGGGGAACACTGAAGCTTTCTTT
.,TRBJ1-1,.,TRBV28,CASTLTGPSTEAFF,TGTGCCAGCACCCTGACAGGTCCCTCCACTGAAGCTTTCTTT